Presented here are 10 T cell receptor beta chains from one specimen sequenced in a study of cytomegalovirus exposure and HLA in healthy donors. PCR involved 60 Vbeta and 13 Jbeta primers. TCRdb's copy holds only in-frame clones and misses some; the assay was immunoSEQ multiplex PCR. The top ten hold about 0.25% of the sample, which has about 230,000 clones, 70% to 90% seen once. What was sequenced was PBMCs. The origin of the receptors is a girl under 10 years old in good health and CMV-seronegative.

The gene calls are TRBV5-6 and TRBJ1-4, with a tentative D call TRBD1 (5 bases). From germline, CDR1 is SGHDT and CDR2 YYEEEE. Trimming removed 3 bases at V and 5 bases at J, with 17 bases between. There are 16 residues in the CDR3. The CDR3 sequence is CASSWGPWTANEKLFF. The CDR3 DNA reads as TGTGCCAGCAGCTGGGGCCCGTGGACGGCAAATGAAAAACTGTTTTTT.

The J gene is TRBJ2-4, the V gene TRBV13; the match to TRBD1 covers 7 bases. V lost 8 bases and J lost 2; bases outside the gene matches: 6. Germline CDR1 is PRHDT and CDR2 is FYEKMQ (reference sequence). The CDR3 has 14 amino acids. CDR3 region: CASRRQGSKNIQYF. CDR3 coding DNA: TGTGCCAGCCGACGACAGGGCTCCAAAAACATTCAGTACTTC.

The gene calls are TRBV2 and TRBJ2-1; no clear D gene. Germline CDR1 and CDR2: SNHLY and FYNNEI. V shed 3 bases and J shed 8 bases, with 14 bases lying between them. The CDR3 runs 14 residues. The CDR3 is CASSERISDDEQFF. The CDR3 DNA follows: TGTGCCAGCAGTGAGAGGATATCAGACGATGAGCAGTTCTTC.

This clone has just one count. The chain couples TRBV2 to TRBJ1-4; TRBD1 is a possible D gene (6 bases). There are 16 residues in the CDR3. Trimming shortened V by 5 bases and J by 7 bases, and 20 bases separated the two germline ends. Germline V CDR1 and CDR2: SNHLY, FYNNEI. The CDR3 coding sequence is TGTGCCAGCAGTCCGAGGGGGGGGCGGTTCGCTGAAAAACTGTTTTTT. Residues: CASSPRGGRFAEKLFF.

The chain joins TRBV7-9 to TRBJ2-1, with unresolved D. The germline V and J ends were trimmed by 5 bases and 2 bases, with 16 bases remaining between them. This CDR3 region has 16 residues. Germline loops: CDR1 SEHNR, CDR2 FQNEAQ (reference sequence). CDR3 sequence reads: CASSRHVLGTYNEQFF. The CDR3 nucleotides read TGTGCCAGCAGCCGCCACGTTCTAGGAACCTACAATGAGCAGTTCTTC.

The chain combines TRBV23-1 with TRBJ1-2; a possible D gene is TRBD1 (5 bases). TRBV23-1 is labeled an ORF, and its function is uncertain. This CDR3 comprises 15 residues. Trimming took off 0 bases at V and 7 bases at J, with 15 bases between the two ends. The CDR3 region has the DNA TGCGCCAGCAGTCAATCGGGGAGGGGATGGGCTGGCTACACCTTC. Translating gives CASSQSGRGWAGYTF.

The V call is TRBV7-6, the J call TRBJ2-1, with TRBD2 as a possible D gene (5 bases). Germline CDR1 and CDR2: SGHVS and FNYEAQ. The CDR3 has 15 residues. The V and J ends lost 0 bases and 5 bases respectively, with 11 bases between them. The CDR3, as DNA: TGTGCCAGCAGCTTAGCGGCTAGCAGCCACAATGAGCAGTTCTTC. Protein: CASSLAASSHNEQFF.

This clone has a handful of counts. The V and J genes are TRBV4-2 and TRBJ2-3; TRBD2 is a possible D gene (7 bases). Trimming removed 3 bases from V and 3 bases from J, with 16 bases in between. The CDR3 runs 16 residues. Germline CDR1 is LGHNA and CDR2 is YNFKEQ. As DNA, the CDR3 is TGTGCCAGCAGCCAGCGCAAGGGGGGGGCAACAGATACGCAGTATTTT. Its protein is CASSQRKGGATDTQYF.

The chain is built from TRBV25-1 and TRBJ1-6; D not resolved. V lost 3 bases, J lost 8 bases, and 11 bases lay in between. Germline-derived CDR1 and CDR2 are MGHDK and SYGVNS. The length of the CDR3 is 14 residues. The CDR3 DNA sequence: TGTGCCAGCAGTGAGAGGGTCTGGGATTCACCCCTCCACTTT. It is translated as CASSERVWDSPLHF.

The chain links TRBV9 to TRBJ2-3; 9 nucleotides line up with TRBD1. V trimming: 3 bases; J trimming: 3 bases; junction bases outside the gene matches: 8. The CDR3 is 16 amino acids. From germline, CDR1 is SGDLS and CDR2 YYNGEE. CDR3 sequence reads: CASSAPGQGLTDTQYF. The DNA for the CDR3 is TGTGCCAGCAGCGCCCCGGGACAGGGCCTTACAGATACGCAGTATTTT.